The 24 T cell receptor beta chains listed next were all sequenced from one sample in a study of shared clonotypes between healthy human individuals. The data were produced by immunoSEQ multiplex PCR, yet TCRdb's version contains in-frame clones alone and is incomplete. This sample has around 700,000 clones, with 74% found just once. Input material: memory CD4+ T cells sorted from blood. Subset specified: CD45RA-negative fraction. The receptors here all came from a woman aged 25 to 39 in good health.

This chain connects TRBV19 to TRBJ2-6; D unclear. The CDR3 is made up of 15 amino acids. Germline V gene lookup returns CDR1 LNHDA and CDR2 SQIVND (reference sequence). Trimming shortened V by 5 bases and J by 0 bases, and 8 bases separated the two germline ends. The CDR3 is CASSYPPSGANVLTF. The DNA for the CDR3 is TGTGCCAGTAGTTACCCTCCCTCTGGGGCCAACGTCCTGACTTTC.

The J gene is TRBJ2-2, the V gene TRBV7-9; tentatively, D is TRBD1 (6 bases). Trimming stripped 4 bases from V and 3 bases from J, with 9 bases between. The CDR3 length is 14 residues. Germline assignment: CDR1 SEHNR and CDR2 FQNEAQ (reference sequence). The CDR3 sequence: CASSSRQDTGELFF. In DNA, the CDR3 is TGTGCCAGCAGCTCACGACAGGACACCGGGGAGCTGTTTTTT.

The chain has TRBV16 and TRBJ1-2; D gene uncertain. CDR1 is KGHSY and CDR2 is FQNENV in the germline V gene. Trimming took 5 bases from V and 2 from J, leaving 6 bases between them. CDR3 size: 12 residues. CDR3 DNA: TGTGCCAGCAGCACAGAAAACTATGGCTACACCTTC. Its protein product is CASSTENYGYTF. The complete variable domain, with remaining parts taken from reference TRBV16 and TRBJ1-2, reads GEEVAQTPKHLVRGEGQKAKLYCAPIKGHSYVFWYQQVLKNEFKFLISFQNENVFDETGMPKERFSAKCLPNSPCSLEIQATKLEDSAVYFCASSTENYGYTFGSGTRLTVV.

This chain links TRBV11-2 with TRBJ2-1; D is unclear. V was shortened by 0 bases and J by 0 bases, with 15 bases between the two germline ends. The V gene's germline CDR1 is SGHAT and CDR2 FQNNGV. The CDR3 covers 18 residues. The CDR3 DNA reads as TGTGCCAGCAGCTTAGACTGGAGCGCCATGAGCTCCTACAATGAGCAGTTCTTC. Its translation is CASSLDWSAMSSYNEQFF.

The J gene is TRBJ2-7, the V gene TRBV25-1; D remains ambiguous. The CDR3 is 16 residues long. The germline V gene encodes CDR1 MGHDK and CDR2 SYGVNS. V gave up 1 base and J gave up 7 bases, with 20 bases separating them. CDR3 sequence: CASSESVQSSAYEQYF. The CDR3 DNA reads as TGTGCCAGCAGTGAATCGGTTCAGTCGTCCGCTTATGAGCAGTACTTC.

The chain links TRBV29-1 to TRBJ2-3; 16 bases map to TRBD2. Trimming cost V 6 bases and J 2 bases; bases outside gene matches: 14. The length of the CDR3 is 19 residues. Germline CDR1 and CDR2: SQVTM and ANQGSEA. The CDR3 DNA follows: TGCAGCGTCGCGGGGACTAGCGGGAGGGACCACCAAAACACAGATACGCAGTATTTT. Its protein is CSVAGTSGRDHQNTDTQYF.

This chain uses TRBV2 with TRBJ2-7; 8 positions match TRBD1. The CDR3 is made up of 14 amino acids. Germline V gene lookup returns CDR1 SNHLY and CDR2 FYNNEI. After removal of 7 bases from V and 6 bases from J, the junction contained 11 bases not matched to a gene. CDR3: CASIRQGSMAEQYF. The CDR3 coding sequence is TGTGCCAGCATTCGACAGGGGTCCATGGCCGAGCAGTACTTC.

This rearrangement joins TRBV6-1 to TRBJ2-3, with 7 bases matching TRBD1. V lost 6 bases and J lost 2; bases outside the gene matches: 5. Germline CDR1 reads MNHNS; CDR2 reads SASEGT. This CDR3 has 14 residues. DNA for the CDR3: TGTGCCAGCAGAGACAGGGTTTTCACAGATACGCAGTATTTT. Its translation is CASRDRVFTDTQYF.

This rearrangement joins TRBV7-2 to TRBJ2-1; 7 positions match TRBD1. This CDR3 comprises 16 residues. Germline trimming cut 4 bases from V and 2 bases from J; bases unmatched to any gene: 8. The germline CDR1 and CDR2 sequences are SGHTA and FQGNSA. The CDR3: CASSSASGTAYNEQFF. CDR3 DNA sequence: TGTGCCAGCAGCTCAGCCTCCGGGACAGCCTACAATGAGCAGTTCTTC.

The chain carries TRBV27 and TRBJ2-7; 12 nucleotides align to TRBD2. The V and J ends lost 6 bases and 6 bases, in that order; junction bases with no gene match: 6. CDR3 length equals 14 residues. Germline lookup yields CDR1 MNHEY and CDR2 SMNVEV (reference sequence). CDR3: CASSPSGRASEQYF. The DNA of the CDR3 is TGTGCCAGCAGCCCTAGCGGGAGGGCCTCCGAGCAGTACTTC.

Only a few counts were recorded for this clone. The rearrangement joins TRBV25-1 to TRBJ2-1; D unclear. The V end lost 2 bases, the J end lost 6 bases, and 11 bases lay between the germline ends. Germline CDR1 reads MGHDK; CDR2 reads SYGVNS. CDR3 length: 14 amino acids. The CDR3 loop reads CASSETPQVNEQFF. CDR3 nucleotide sequence: TGTGCCAGCAGTGAAACCCCCCAGGTCAATGAGCAGTTCTTC.

The chain is built from TRBV19 and TRBJ2-5, with 10 bases that match TRBD1. Trimming took 5 bases from V and 1 from J; bases not matched to a gene: 4. This CDR3 contains 15 residues. Germline CDR1 and CDR2: LNHDA and SQIVND (reference sequence). CDR3 in amino acids: CASSPGQGPQETQYF. CDR3 in DNA: TGTGCCAGTAGTCCGGGACAGGGGCCCCAAGAGACCCAGTACTTC.

In DNA, the CDR3 is TGCGCCAGCAGCTTAAATGCCCGACAGGAACGCTATGGCTACACCTTC. Its protein is CASSLNARQERYGYTF. This chain links TRBV5-1 with TRBJ1-2, with a weak D call TRBD1 (6 bases). CDR1 is SGHRS, CDR2 YFSETQ, per germline. The length of the CDR3 is 16 residues. The V and J ends lost 2 bases and 4 bases respectively, with 18 bases between them.

This clone appeared a few times. This chain joins TRBV27 and TRBJ2-3; TRBD1 is a possible D gene (6 bases). The CDR3 totals 12 residues. Germline V gene data show CDR1 as MNHEY and CDR2 as SMNVEV (reference sequence). V lost 6 bases, J lost 4 bases, and 8 bases lay in between. The CDR3 here is CASRRQADTQYF. DNA of the CDR3: TGTGCCAGCAGACGACAGGCAGATACGCAGTATTTT.

This clone was seen only once. The chain has TRBV28 and TRBJ2-3; D possibly corresponds to TRBD2 (5 bases). With 2 bases removed from V and 0 bases from J, the gap between germline ends came to 12 bases. This CDR3 has 16 amino acids. CDR1 and CDR2 from the germline V gene are MDHEN and SYDVKM. In nucleotides, the CDR3 is TGTGCCAGCAGTTTAATCGGGGTCGCTAGCACAGATACGCAGTATTTT. Its translation is CASSLIGVASTDTQYF.

The chain joins TRBV5-1 to TRBJ1-4, with 10 bases lining up with TRBD1. Looked up from germline, CDR1 is SGHRS and CDR2 is YFSETQ. V dropped 4 bases and J dropped 7; count of bases not matched to a gene: 13. This CDR3 contains 17 residues. The CDR3, as DNA: TGCGCCAGCAGCCGGGGACAGGGGCATAGTTCGGGTGAAAAACTGTTTTTT. This encodes CASSRGQGHSSGEKLFF.

J is TRBJ2-5 and V is TRBV6-6, with 8 nucleotides matching TRBD1. In germline, CDR1 is MNHNY, CDR2 SVGAGI (reference sequence). Trimming cost V 6 bases and J 2 bases; bases outside gene matches: 11. The CDR3 has 16 residues. The CDR3 bases are TGTGCCAGCAGACCATCCGGACAGGGCAAACAAGAGACCCAGTACTTC. Translating it yields CASRPSGQGKQETQYF.

This clone came up many times. The gene calls are TRBV6-1 and TRBJ2-7; D call uncertain. V was trimmed by 6 bases and J by 1 base, leaving 10 bases between them. The CDR3 consists of 13 residues. Per the germline V gene, CDR1 is MNHNS and CDR2 is SASEGT. CDR3 nucleotide sequence: TGTGCCAGCAGGCCAGGCCAATCCTACGAGCAGTACTTC. This codes for CASRPGQSYEQYF.

This clone was seen at least ten times. The gene calls are TRBV9 and TRBJ2-2; no definite D call. From germline, CDR1 is SGDLS and CDR2 YYNGEE. The CDR3 is made up of 15 amino acids. V lost 1 base, J lost 2 bases, and 9 bases lay in between. CDR3 amino acids: CASSVSPANTGELFF. The CDR3 DNA sequence: TGTGCCAGCAGCGTAAGCCCCGCTAACACCGGGGAGCTGTTTTTT.

The rearrangement links TRBV28 to TRBJ2-7, with 8 bases aligning to TRBD1. The CDR3 covers 15 residues. V dropped 5 bases and J dropped 0; count of bases not matched to a gene: 6. Germline loops: CDR1 MDHEN, CDR2 SYDVKM. CDR3 nucleotides: TGTGCCAGCAGTCCCCGGGACAGGCGCTCCTACGAGCAGTACTTC. It translates to CASSPRDRRSYEQYF. The entire variable domain, with the rest obtained from reference TRBV28 and TRBJ2-7, is as follows: DVKVTQSSRYLVKRTGEKVFLECVQDMDHENMFWYRQDPGLGLRLIYFSYDVKMKEKGDIPEGYSVSREKKERFSLILESASTNQTSMYLCASSPRDRRSYEQYFGPGTRLTVT.

The chain employs TRBV28 and TRBJ2-2; 13 nucleotides match TRBD2. The CDR3 contains 19 residues. With 0 bases clipped from V and 6 bases from J, the junction kept 10 bases outside the gene matches. Germline CDR1 and CDR2: MDHEN and SYDVKM. The CDR3 bases are TGTGCCAGCAGTTTATGGGGACCTGGACTAGCGGGAGCGGCCGGGGAGCTGTTTTTT. Amino acid sequence: CASSLWGPGLAGAAGELFF.

V usage is TRBV7-3 and J usage is TRBJ2-3, with a weak D call TRBD1 (5 bases). Germline values: CDR1 SGHTA, CDR2 FQGTGA. The germline V and J ends were trimmed by 8 bases and 2 bases, with 11 bases remaining between them. The CDR3 spans 13 residues. CDR3 in amino acids: CASSRGATDTQYF. The CDR3 region has the DNA TGTGCCAGCTCAAGGGGTGCCACAGATACGCAGTATTTT.

This chain uses TRBV6-5 with TRBJ2-2; D gene ambiguous. Trimming stripped 0 bases from V and 4 bases from J, with 9 bases between. Germline assignment: CDR1 MNHEY and CDR2 SVGAGI. The CDR3 length is 15 residues. The CDR3 DNA reads TGTGCCAGCAGTTACTCGCTGGGTCGCACCGGGGAGCTGTTTTTT. The encoded protein is CASSYSLGRTGELFF.

This clone turned up a few times. At one end, the junction sequence differs from germline, possibly due to a read error. The genes are TRBV29-1 and TRBJ2-1; possible D gene TRBD2, 5 bases. Germline-derived CDR1 and CDR2 are SQVTM and ANQGSEA. CDR3 length: 11 residues. The CDR3 DNA reads TGCAGCGTTGGGAATAGCGTGACCAAGATCTTC. It codes for CSVGNSVTKIF.